This T cell receptor (beta chain) was sequenced for a study of blood T cells in healthy people across ages. Notes on the study in general: It was the long-lived donors that had more naive CD4+ cells and higher diversity than aged donors.

This clonotype has a count of ten or more. Its antigen is not identified. It was with a sample-barcoded 5' primer and a J-beta primer mix that a second PCR of roughly 7 to 12 cycles was run. A single record per CDR3 protein comes from TCRdb applying MiXCR to the 5' RACE reads. The data show 800,000 or so distinct CDR3 sequences, with approximately 67% seen just once and roughly 25% held by the top ten. Trimming took 2 bases from V and 0 from J, leaving 12 bases between them. Germline-derived CDR1 and CDR2 are DFQATT and SNEGSKA (reference sequence). This CDR3 comprises 15 residues. This TCR was sampled from a man aged 25-45 years in good health. Sequencing input: blood. J is TRBJ2-3 and V is TRBV20-1; D is unresolved. The CDR3 nucleotides read TGCAGTGCTAGACCATCCCTAACTAGCACAGATACGCAGTATTTT. This encodes CSARPSLTSTDTQYF.